Listed below are T cell receptor beta chains from one sample, sequenced in a study of persistence of HIV-infected CD4 T cells. The antigens for these receptors are not known. Generated by immunoSEQ multiplex PCR, the TCRdb table keeps only in-frame clones and is missing some. The sample shows nearly 20,000 clones, 65% of them seen only once. The sample here was CD4+ T cells sorted from PBMCs after approximately 19-hour stimulation, taken from a patient who received antiretroviral therapy. The receptors were sampled from an adult woman with HIV who was CMV-seropositive. Both conserved end residues are part of each CDR3. D genes are given only for firm matches. Clone size is stated in some rows and not others, as once, few, many or a class when expanded.

cdr3_nt cdr3_aa j_call v_call d_call clone_size
TGCGCCAGCAGCTTGGCGGCAGGGGGTGTAGATACGCAGTATTTT CASSLAAGGVDTQYF TRBJ2-3 TRBV5-1 TRBD1 medium-sized
TGCGCCAGCAGCTTGGCACTGAACACTGAAGCTTTCTTT CASSLALNTEAFF TRBJ1-1 TRBV5-1 - -
TGTGCCAGCAGCGCCCGGGACAGGGTCGAGTCGGCTAACTATGGCTACACCTTC CASSARDRVESANYGYTF TRBJ1-2 TRBV7-9 TRBD1 medium-sized
TGCAGCGTTGACAGGGGGCCTGGCACTGAAGCTTTCTTT CSVDRGPGTEAFF TRBJ1-1 TRBV29-1 TRBD1 medium-sized
TGTGCCAGCACCCTGGACAGGGATGAAACCGGGGAGCTGTTTTTT CASTLDRDETGELFF TRBJ2-2 TRBV5-6 TRBD1 medium-sized
TGTGCCAGCTCACCTTTCATCCTAGCGGGGGGTTACAATGAGCAGTTCTTC CASSPFILAGGYNEQFF TRBJ2-1 TRBV18 TRBD2 once
TGTGCCTGGAGTGTACTATTGAACACCGGGGAGCTGTTTTTT CAWSVLLNTGELFF TRBJ2-2 TRBV30 - -
TGTGCTAGTGGTTTGGTACCACGGACAGGGACCTCGCGGGGTGAAGCTTTCTTT CASGLVPRTGTSRGEAFF TRBJ1-1 TRBV12-5 TRBD1 few
TGTGCCAGCAGCTTAAATGAAGTTCGGGAGACCCAGTACTTC CASSLNEVRETQYF TRBJ2-5 TRBV7-9 - -
TGTGCCAGCAGTCCCCAAGACCGGACTGAAGCTTTCTTT CASSPQDRTEAFF TRBJ1-1 TRBV12-3/TRBV12-4 - medium-sized
TGTGCCAGCACTCAGGACCGGCTGCGGCCCCAGCATTTT CASTQDRLRPQHF TRBJ1-5 TRBV6-5 - -
TGTGCCAGCAGTTACTTTCAGGGTTACACCGGGGAGCTGTTTTTT CASSYFQGYTGELFF TRBJ2-2 TRBV6-5 - -
TGTGCCAGCTCACCACAAGAGGGCACTGAAGCTTTCTTT CASSPQEGTEAFF TRBJ1-1 TRBV18 - -
TGTGCCATCAGTGACAGGCTAGAGCCTGGGGCTTTCTTT CAISDRLEPGAFF TRBJ1-1 TRBV10-3 - few
TGTGCCAGCAGTGAAGCTCTCAGGGGCTACACCTTC CASSEALRGYTF TRBJ1-2 TRBV2 - -
TGTGCCAGCAGCGTAGCAGGGATCAACACTGAAGCTTTCTTT CASSVAGINTEAFF TRBJ1-1 TRBV9 - -
TGCAGTGCTAGTAGCGGGGGCTACAATGAGCAGTTCTTC CSASSGGYNEQFF TRBJ2-1 TRBV20-1 TRBD2 once
TGTGCCAGCTCACCAGGGGAGGGGGAGCAGTACTTC CASSPGEGEQYF TRBJ2-7 TRBV18 TRBD2 few
TGTGCCAGCAGCAATTTCTTAGCGGGGGGGCTTGGTGAGCAGTTCTTC CASSNFLAGGLGEQFF TRBJ2-1 TRBV5-4 TRBD2 -
TGTGCCAGCAGAAGGGGACGGATCTATGGCTACACCTTC CASRRGRIYGYTF TRBJ1-2 TRBV6-5 - -
TGTGCCAGCAGTAGAAGCGGGGGGGCCGGGGAGCTGTTTTTT CASSRSGGAGELFF TRBJ2-2 TRBV2 TRBD2 -
TGTGCCAGCAGCGTAGGACAGGGCAGAACCGGGGAGCTGTTTTTT CASSVGQGRTGELFF TRBJ2-2 TRBV9 TRBD1 few
TGTGCCAGCAGCTTAAGAGCGGGGGGGGTAGATACGCAGTATTTT CASSLRAGGVDTQYF TRBJ2-3 TRBV13 TRBD2 -
TGTGCCAGTAGGGGGGGGAGGGCCGACACTGAAGCTTTCTTT CASRGGRADTEAFF TRBJ1-1 TRBV19 - -
TGTGCCAGCAGCCAACTCCCAATTGGGGGAGATACGCAGTATTTT CASSQLPIGGDTQYF TRBJ2-3 TRBV3-1/TRBV3-2 - -
TGCGCCAGCAGCTTCGAACATCCGGGACAAGAAGGCTACACCTTC CASSFEHPGQEGYTF TRBJ1-2 TRBV5-1 - once
TGTGCCAGCGGGACAGAAATGGGCGAGCAGTACTTC CASGTEMGEQYF TRBJ2-7 TRBV6-5 TRBD1 -
TGTGCCAGTAGTATGGTCCCTCCATCCAATCAGCCCCAGCATTTT CASSMVPPSNQPQHF TRBJ1-5 TRBV19 - -
TGTGCCAGCAGTAGTCGGGGCAAGGACACTGAAGCTTTCTTT CASSSRGKDTEAFF TRBJ1-1 TRBV6-5 - -
TGTGCCACCAGTGATCCACAGGGAGGTAACACTGAAGCTTTCTTT CATSDPQGGNTEAFF TRBJ1-1 TRBV24-1 - -
TGTGCCAGCAGTAGGCAGTGGGGGGACACCGGGGAGCTGTTTTTT CASSRQWGDTGELFF TRBJ2-2 TRBV5-5 - -
TGTGCCAGCAGCTTGACTCCCAGACAGGGTTACTATGGCTACACCTTC CASSLTPRQGYYGYTF TRBJ1-2 TRBV7-3 TRBD1 -
TGTGCCAGCAGCCAGGCCAGCTCTGGAAACACCATATATTTT CASSQASSGNTIYF TRBJ1-3 TRBV3-1/TRBV3-2 - -
TGTGCCAGCAGTGAGGCGGGGGGCTACAATCAGCCCCAGCATTTT CASSEAGGYNQPQHF TRBJ1-5 TRBV6-1 - -
TGTGCCAGCAGCCCACAGGGGACTAACTATGGCTACACCTTC CASSPQGTNYGYTF TRBJ1-2 TRBV3-1/TRBV3-2 TRBD1 few
TGTGCCAGCAAGCCTGGGGCGAACACTGAAGCTTTCTTT CASKPGANTEAFF TRBJ1-1 TRBV6-5 - -
TGTGCCAGCAGCTTACACAGGGGAAAATTTGAAAAACTGTTTTTT CASSLHRGKFEKLFF TRBJ1-4 TRBV7-9 TRBD1 -
TGTGCCAGCAGCCCCGACAGGTCAAGGACCCAGTACTTC CASSPDRSRTQYF TRBJ2-5 TRBV11-1 - -
TGTGCCAGCAGCCAGGGGGTAGGGACTGAAGCTTTCTTT CASSQGVGTEAFF TRBJ1-1 TRBV7-3 TRBD1 medium-sized
TGCGCCAGCAGCTTGGGTACAGATCAGCCCCAGCATTTT CASSLGTDQPQHF TRBJ1-5 TRBV5-1 - -
TGTGCCTGGCAACCGGCAGGGAGTTACAATGAGCAGTTCTTC CAWQPAGSYNEQFF TRBJ2-1 TRBV30 - -
TGTGCCAGCACTCGTGAATCCTACGAGCAGTACTTC CASTRESYEQYF TRBJ2-7 TRBV2 - -
TGTGCCAGCAGCTCCGCCCCGGGAGCAGAGCACTATGGCTACACCTTC CASSSAPGAEHYGYTF TRBJ1-2 TRBV7-9 - -